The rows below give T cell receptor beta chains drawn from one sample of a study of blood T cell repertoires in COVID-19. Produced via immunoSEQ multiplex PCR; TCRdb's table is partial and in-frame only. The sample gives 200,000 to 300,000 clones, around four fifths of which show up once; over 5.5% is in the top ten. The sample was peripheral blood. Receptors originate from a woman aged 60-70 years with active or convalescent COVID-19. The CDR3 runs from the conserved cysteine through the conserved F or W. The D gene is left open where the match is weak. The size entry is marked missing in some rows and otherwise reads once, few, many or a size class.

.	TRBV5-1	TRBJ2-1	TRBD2	CASSILREMSYNEQFF	TGCGCCAGCAGTATCTTGCGGGAGATGTCCTACAATGAGCAGTTCTTC
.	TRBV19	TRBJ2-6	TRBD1	CASSRQGSYSGANVLTF	TGTGCCAGTAGCCGACAGGGATCGTACTCTGGGGCCAACGTCCTGACTTTC
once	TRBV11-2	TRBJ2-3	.	CASSFYGSSSYTQYF	TGTGCCAGCAGCTTTTACGGGAGCTCCTCCTATACGCAGTATTTT
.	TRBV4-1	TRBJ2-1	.	CASSQEWSSYNEQFF	TGCGCCAGCAGCCAAGAGTGGAGCTCCTACAATGAGCAGTTCTTC
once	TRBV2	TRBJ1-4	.	CASRDREYNEKLFF	TGTGCCAGCAGGGACAGAGAATATAATGAAAAACTGTTTTTT
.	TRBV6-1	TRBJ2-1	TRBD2	CASSEALTSGYNEQFF	TGTGCCAGCAGTGAAGCGCTGACTAGCGGGTACAATGAGCAGTTCTTC
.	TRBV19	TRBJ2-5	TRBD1	CASSIKRQGRGETQYF	TGTGCCAGTAGTATAAAAAGACAGGGCAGAGGAGAGACCCAGTACTTC
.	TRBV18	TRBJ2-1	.	CASSQSNEQFF	TGTGCCAGCTCACAATCAAATGAGCAGTTCTTC
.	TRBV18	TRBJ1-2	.	CASSQLRESNYGYTF	TGTGCCAGCTCACAACTCAGGGAATCTAACTATGGCTACACCTTC
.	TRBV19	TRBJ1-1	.	CASSIDRNAMGVNTEAFF	TGTGCCAGTAGTATAGATCGGAACGCAATGGGAGTGAACACTGAAGCTTTCTTT
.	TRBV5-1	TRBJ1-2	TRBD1	CASSLGTGNYGYTF	TGCGCCAGCAGCTTAGGGACAGGGAACTATGGCTACACCTTC
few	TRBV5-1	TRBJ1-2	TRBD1	CASSSTGNYGYTF	TGCGCCAGCAGCTCGACAGGGAACTATGGCTACACCTTC
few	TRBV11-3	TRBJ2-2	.	CASSFGLGTGELFF	TGTGCCAGCAGCTTTGGACTGGGCACCGGGGAGCTGTTTTTT
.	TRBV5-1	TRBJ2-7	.	CASSFQGNYEQYF	TGCGCCAGCAGCTTTCAGGGGAACTACGAGCAGTACTTC
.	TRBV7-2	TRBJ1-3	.	CASSSGHPLGNTIYF	TGTGCCAGCAGCTCAGGTCATCCCTTGGGTAACACCATATATTTT
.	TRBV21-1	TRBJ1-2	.	CASRASKARASYGYTF	TGTGCCAGCAGGGCGAGTAAGGCGAGGGCCAGCTATGGCTACACCTTC
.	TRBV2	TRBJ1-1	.	CASSIEEGTEAFF	TGTGCCAGCAGCATAGAGGAGGGCACTGAAGCTTTCTTT
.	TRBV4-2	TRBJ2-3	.	CASSQDEGDTQYF	TGTGCCAGCAGCCAAGATGAGGGAGATACGCAGTATTTT
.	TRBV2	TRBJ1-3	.	CASSQTADGNTIYF	TGTGCCAGCAGCCAAACCGCGGATGGAAACACCATATATTTT
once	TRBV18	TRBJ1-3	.	CASSPTHGEGLGNTIYF	TGTGCCAGCTCACCGACCCACGGAGAGGGTCTCGGAAACACCATATATTTT
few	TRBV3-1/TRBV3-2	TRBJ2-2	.	CASSPQDTGELFF	TGTGCCAGCAGCCCGCAGGATACCGGGGAGCTGTTTTTT
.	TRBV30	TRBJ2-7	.	CAWRASSGHDQDEQYF	TGTGCCTGGAGGGCCTCGAGCGGCCATGATCAGGACGAGCAGTACTTC
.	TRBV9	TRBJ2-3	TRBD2	CASSVLAVGTDTQYF	TGTGCCAGCAGCGTACTAGCGGTCGGCACAGATACGCAGTATTTT
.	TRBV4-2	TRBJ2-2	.	CASSQDSLRELFF	TGTGCCAGCAGCCAAGATTCCCTTCGGGAGCTGTTTTTT
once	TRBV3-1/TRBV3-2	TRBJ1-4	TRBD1	CASSSFRGPEKLFF	TGTGCCAGCAGCAGCTTCAGGGGGCCTGAAAAACTGTTTTTT
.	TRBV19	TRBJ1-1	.	CASSPYLSNTEAFF	TGTGCCAGTAGTCCCTACCTATCCAACACTGAAGCTTTCTTT
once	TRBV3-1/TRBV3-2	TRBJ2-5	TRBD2	CASSQVRREGLETQYF	TGTGCCAGCAGCCAAGTCCGGCGGGAGGGCCTAGAGACCCAGTACTTC
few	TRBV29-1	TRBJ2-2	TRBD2	CSVEGSGRAGTGELFF	TGCAGCGTTGAAGGAAGCGGGAGGGCCGGCACCGGGGAGCTGTTTTTT
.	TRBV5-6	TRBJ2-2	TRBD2	CASSSRTSGIMNTGELFF	TGTGCCAGCAGCTCCCGGACTAGCGGCATCATGAACACCGGGGAGCTGTTTTTT
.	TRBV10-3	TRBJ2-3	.	CAGARGSGGTDTQYF	TGTGCCGGGGCCCGAGGCTCGGGGGGCACAGATACGCAGTATTTT
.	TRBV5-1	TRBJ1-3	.	CASSLAPNGDNSGNTIYF	TGCGCCAGCAGCTTGGCCCCTAACGGGGATAACTCTGGAAACACCATATATTTT
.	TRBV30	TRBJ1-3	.	CAWQQSSGNTIYF	TGTGCCTGGCAACAGAGCTCTGGAAACACCATATATTTT
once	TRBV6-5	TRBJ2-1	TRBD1	CASRAGGDYNEQFF	TGTGCCAGCAGGGCAGGGGGCGATTACAATGAGCAGTTCTTC
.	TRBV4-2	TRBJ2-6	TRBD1	CASSQAYGQGVAGANVLTF	TGTGCCAGCAGCCAAGCTTATGGACAGGGAGTGGCTGGGGCCAACGTCCTGACTTTC
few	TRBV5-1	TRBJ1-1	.	CASSSDGQLLNTEAFF	TGCGCCAGCAGCTCCGACGGACAGCTTTTGAACACTGAAGCTTTCTTT
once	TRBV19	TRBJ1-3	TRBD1	CASSVYSGTGNRGNTIYF	TGTGCCAGTAGTGTATACTCCGGGACAGGGAATCGCGGAAACACCATATATTTT
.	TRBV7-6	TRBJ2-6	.	CASTDFKSSGANVLTF	TGTGCCAGCACCGATTTTAAGAGCTCTGGGGCCAACGTCCTGACTTTC
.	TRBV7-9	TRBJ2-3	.	CASKSLDSPDTQYF	TGTGCCAGCAAATCCCTGGACTCCCCAGATACGCAGTATTTT
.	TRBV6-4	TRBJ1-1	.	CASSDLLDTEAFF	TGTGCCAGCAGTGACCTCCTCGACACTGAAGCTTTCTTT
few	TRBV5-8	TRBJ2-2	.	CASSRFIGELFF	TGTGCCAGCAGCCGGTTTATCGGGGAGCTGTTTTTT
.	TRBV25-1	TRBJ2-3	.	CASSEYLYSTDTQYF	TGTGCCAGCAGTGAATATTTATATTCCACAGATACGCAGTATTTT
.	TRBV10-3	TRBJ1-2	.	CAISEAGDGYGYTF	TGTGCCATCAGTGAGGCAGGGGATGGATATGGCTACACCTTC
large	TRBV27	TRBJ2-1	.	CASGTTTYNEQFF	TGTGCCAGCGGCACGACTACCTACAATGAGCAGTTCTTC
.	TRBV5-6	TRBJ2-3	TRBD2	CASSYLAGTSTDTQYF	TGTGCCAGCAGCTACCTAGCGGGGACTAGCACAGATACGCAGTATTTT
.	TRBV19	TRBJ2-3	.	CASMGGYTDTQYF	TGTGCCAGTATGGGGGGATACACAGATACGCAGTATTTT
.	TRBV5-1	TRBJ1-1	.	CASSRQGLTEAFF	TGCGCCAGCAGCAGGCAGGGGTTAACTGAAGCTTTCTTT
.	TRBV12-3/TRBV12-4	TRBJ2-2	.	CASSIAGGELFF	TGTGCCAGCAGTATCGCCGGGGGGGAGCTGTTTTTT
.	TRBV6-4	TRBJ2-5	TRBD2	CASAFLVREARELKTQYF	TGTGCCAGCGCTTTCTTGGTGCGGGAGGCTCGGGAATTGAAGACCCAGTACTTC
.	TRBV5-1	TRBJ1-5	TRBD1	CASSLTGVNQPQHF	TGCGCCAGCAGCTTGACAGGGGTAAATCAGCCCCAGCATTTT
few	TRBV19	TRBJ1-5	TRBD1	CASRTGQGGNQPQHF	TGTGCCAGTAGGACGGGACAGGGTGGCAATCAGCCCCAGCATTTT
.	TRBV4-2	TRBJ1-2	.	CASSQEGGIDYGYTF	TGTGCCAGCAGCCAAGAGGGAGGGATCGACTATGGCTACACCTTC
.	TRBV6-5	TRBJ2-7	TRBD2	CASTQAGDTYEQYF	TGTGCCAGCACCCAAGCGGGGGATACCTACGAGCAGTACTTC
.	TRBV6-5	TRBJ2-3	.	CASRTAILTDTQYF	TGTGCCAGCCGGACAGCTATCCTCACAGATACGCAGTATTTT
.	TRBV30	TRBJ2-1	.	CAWKVVSGTAEQFF	TGTGCCTGGAAAGTTGTCAGTGGGACTGCTGAGCAGTTCTTC
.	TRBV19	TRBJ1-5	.	CASRTGANQPQHF	TGTGCCAGTAGGACAGGAGCTAATCAGCCCCAGCATTTT